This is a list of T cell receptor beta chains from one sample in a study of T cell repertoires in cytomegalovirus infection. TCRdb reprocessed the reads with MiXCR, giving one entry per CDR3 protein. The sample holds under 200,000 distinct CDR3 sequences; under 30% are singletons and the top ten take 30% to 35%. Source material: PBMCs. The receptors here all came from a human donor in good health (CMV status not recorded). Some clones in this sample may be carry-over from other donors' samples. The CDR3 runs from the conserved cysteine through the conserved F or W.

CDR3,J,V
CASSSQGIEAFF,TRBJ1-1,TRBV7-2
CASSLDPGNNYNSPLHF,TRBJ1-6,TRBV5-1
CASSSSGSSYEQYF,TRBJ2-7,TRBV7-9
CASSRTGTGYTF,TRBJ1-2,TRBV6-2/TRBV6-3
CASGDSSYNSPLHF,TRBJ1-6,TRBV11-2
CASRELSTGELFF,TRBJ2-2,TRBV6-2/TRBV6-3
CASSTPPSPQHF,TRBJ1-5,TRBV19
CASTPLAGGDYNEQFF,TRBJ2-1,TRBV9
CASSEYRVSGNTIYF,TRBJ1-3,TRBV2
CATQGSRGTEAFF,TRBJ1-1,TRBV2
CASRDGNQNQPQHF,TRBJ1-5,TRBV6-6
CSAGRGGNPEAFF,TRBJ1-1,TRBV29-1
CATSARGRGSGNTIYF,TRBJ1-3,TRBV15
CASSLVGTVNTEAFF,TRBJ1-1,TRBV5-1
CASSRETGGRVGGELFF,TRBJ2-2,TRBV4-1
CATSREGLPENYGYTF,TRBJ1-2,TRBV15
CASSLVSYFEQFF,TRBJ2-1,TRBV7-2
CASSLRTVAKNIQYF,TRBJ2-4,TRBV28
CASSLGGEGIAEAFF,TRBJ1-1,TRBV5-1
CASSSLGQPAGANVLTF,TRBJ2-6,TRBV7-9
CASSPESGLPEAFF,TRBJ1-1,TRBV3-1
CASTFGGSDTEAFF,TRBJ1-1,TRBV11-2
CASSLNVMNTEAFF,TRBJ1-1,TRBV12-3/TRBV12-4
CSVGYEQFF,TRBJ2-1,TRBV29-1
CASSPRTGDTYEQYF,TRBJ2-7,TRBV18
CASSLTREETQYF,TRBJ2-5,TRBV7-2
CSARGAGGSNQPQHF,TRBJ1-5,TRBV20-1
CASRAAWDRGTDTQYF,TRBJ2-3,TRBV5-5
CASSRDTYTEAFF,TRBJ1-1,TRBV7-3
CASSPRQGTGELFF,TRBJ2-2,TRBV6-4
CASTASDPPYGYTF,TRBJ1-2,TRBV6-2/TRBV6-3
CASSVDSSGNTIYF,TRBJ1-3,TRBV12-3/TRBV12-4
CASSLIGLDSYEQYF,TRBJ2-7,TRBV11-2
CASSQAYAGGLTDTQYF,TRBJ2-3,TRBV4-3
CAWRNPEYTEAFF,TRBJ1-1,TRBV30